The 6 T cell receptor beta chains listed next were all sequenced from one sample in a study of cytomegalovirus exposure and HLA in healthy donors. PCR involved 60 Vbeta and 13 Jbeta primers. TCRdb's copy holds only in-frame clones and misses some; the assay was immunoSEQ multiplex PCR. The sample consists of 150,000 to 200,000 clones, about three quarters of them appearing once. Source material: PBMCs. The receptors derive from a man aged 18 to 30 in good health and CMV-seronegative.

The chain employs TRBV6-1 and TRBJ1-2; D might be TRBD1 (5 bases). This CDR3 has 11 amino acids. Trimming stripped 6 bases from V and 6 bases from J, with 8 bases between. Germline CDR1 is MNHNS and CDR2 is SASEGT. Here the CDR3 reads CASRQVDGYTF. The CDR3 bases are TGTGCCAGCAGACAGGTGGATGGCTACACCTTC.

The chain employs TRBV19 and TRBJ2-7; 7 bases map to TRBD1. The J segment lost 6 bases and the V segment lost 1 base, leaving 3 bases of the junction unmatched. Germline lookup yields CDR1 LNHDA and CDR2 SQIVND (reference sequence). The CDR3 sequence is 13 residues long. The CDR3, as DNA: TGTGCCAGTAGTATAGGGACAGGTTTCGAGCAGTACTTC. Protein: CASSIGTGFEQYF.

The rearrangement joins TRBV6-5 to TRBJ1-2, with no clear D. Germline V gene data show CDR1 as MNHEY and CDR2 as SVGAGI. Trimming pared 6 bases from V and 4 bases from J, leaving 6 bases between. The CDR3 runs to 11 residues. The CDR3 DNA reads TGTGCCAGCAGGGCGGCCTATGGCTACACCTTC. Translated: CASRAAYGYTF.

The chain uses TRBV2 and TRBJ1-6, with D possibly TRBD1 on 5 matching bases. Germline lookup yields CDR1 SNHLY and CDR2 FYNNEI. The CDR3 is 13 residues long. V lost 6 bases and J lost 9, with 12 bases in between. CDR3 sequence: CASRDIEGSPLHF. The CDR3 DNA sequence: TGTGCCAGCAGGGACATAGAAGGTTCACCCCTCCACTTT.

The genes are TRBV28 and TRBJ2-2, with 8 bases fitting TRBD2. This CDR3 region has 14 residues. V lost 5 bases and J lost 7; bases outside the gene matches: 6. Germline V gene lookup returns CDR1 MDHEN and CDR2 SYDVKM. The CDR3 spells CASSPPRGGGELFF. In DNA, the CDR3 is TGTGCCAGCAGTCCCCCACGGGGGGGCGGGGAGCTGTTTTTT. The full variable domain, in which reference TRBV28 and TRBJ2-2 provide the parts outside the CDR3, is DVKVTQSSRYLVKRTGEKVFLECVQDMDHENMFWYRQDPGLGLRLIYFSYDVKMKEKGDIPEGYSVSREKKERFSLILESASTNQTSMYLCASSPPRGGGELFFGEGSRLTVL.

The rearrangement joins TRBV5-6 to TRBJ2-3; a possible D gene is TRBD2 (5 bases). The CDR3 extends over 18 amino acids. CDR1 is SGHDT, CDR2 YYEEEE, per germline. Trimming took off 3 bases at V and 0 bases at J, with 20 bases between the two ends. The CDR3 DNA reads as TGTGCCAGCAGCTCTATTCTAGGTTCACCGGGAAGCACAGATACGCAGTATTTT. This sequence encodes CASSSILGSPGSTDTQYF.